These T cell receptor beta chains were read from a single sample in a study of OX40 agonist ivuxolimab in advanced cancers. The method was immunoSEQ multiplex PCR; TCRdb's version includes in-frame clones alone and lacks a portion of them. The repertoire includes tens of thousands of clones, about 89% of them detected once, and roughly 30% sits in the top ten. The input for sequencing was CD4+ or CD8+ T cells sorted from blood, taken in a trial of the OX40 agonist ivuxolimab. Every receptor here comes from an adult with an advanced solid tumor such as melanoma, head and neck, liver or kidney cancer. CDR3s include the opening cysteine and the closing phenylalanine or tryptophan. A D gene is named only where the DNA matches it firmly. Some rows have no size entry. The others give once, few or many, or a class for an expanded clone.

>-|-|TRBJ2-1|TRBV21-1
TGTGCCAGCAGGTCCCCCGGGACAGGCGGAGAGCAGTTCTTC
CASRSPGTGGEQFF
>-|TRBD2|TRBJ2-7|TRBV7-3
TGTGCCAGCAGCTTCGATAGCGGGAGTTACGAGCAGTACTTC
CASSFDSGSYEQYF
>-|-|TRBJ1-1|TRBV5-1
TGCGCCAGCAGCTTGGCTCCGAGAACTGGGGACACTGAAGCTTTCTTT
CASSLAPRTGDTEAFF
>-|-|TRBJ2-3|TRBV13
TGTGCCAGCAGCTTAGATTGGGGGGCAGATACGCAGTATTTT
CASSLDWGADTQYF
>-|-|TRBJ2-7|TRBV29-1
TGCAGCGTTGAAAACGGCTACGAGCAGTACTTC
CSVENGYEQYF
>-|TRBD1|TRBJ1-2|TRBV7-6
TGTGCCAGCAGCTCCACACAGGGGGCAGGTGGCTACACCTTC
CASSSTQGAGGYTF
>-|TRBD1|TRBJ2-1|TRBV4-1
TGCGCCAGCAGCCAAGATCCCCAGACAGGGGGTGCCTACAATGAGCAGTTCTTC
CASSQDPQTGGAYNEQFF
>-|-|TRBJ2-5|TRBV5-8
TGTGCCAGCAGCTTGGAAAGGGGGTCTGAGGAGACCCAGTACTTC
CASSLERGSEETQYF
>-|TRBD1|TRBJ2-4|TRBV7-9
TGTGCCAGCAGCACAGGGGGGAGAGCCAAAAACATTCAGTACTTC
CASSTGGRAKNIQYF
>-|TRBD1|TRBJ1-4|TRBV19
TGTGCCAGTAGTCCTAGGACAGGGCCCCGACGGTATGAAAAACTGTTTTTT
CASSPRTGPRRYEKLFF
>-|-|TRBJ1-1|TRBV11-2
TGTGCCAGCAGCGCTAGGGGGGGCACTGAAGCTTTCTTT
CASSARGGTEAFF
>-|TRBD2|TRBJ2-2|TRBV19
TGTGCCAGTAGTACCCGGACTAGCCCCGGGGAGCTGTTTTTT
CASSTRTSPGELFF
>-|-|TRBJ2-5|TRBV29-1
TGCAGCGTGGTGGGGGAGACCCAGTACTTC
CSVVGETQYF
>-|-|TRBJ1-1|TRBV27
TGTGCCAGCAGTTTAGAAGGGACAATGAACACTGAAGCTTTCTTT
CASSLEGTMNTEAFF
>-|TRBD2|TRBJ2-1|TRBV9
TGTGCCAGCAGCGTATCTACCGGGACTAGCGGGAACAATGAGCAGTTCTTC
CASSVSTGTSGNNEQFF
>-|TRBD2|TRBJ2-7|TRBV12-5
TGTGCTAGTGGATCCGCGAGCGGGGTTACCTACGAGCAGTACTTC
CASGSASGVTYEQYF
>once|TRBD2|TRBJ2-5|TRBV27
TGTGCCAGCAGTTTATTGAGCGGGGATGAGACCCAGTACTTC
CASSLLSGDETQYF
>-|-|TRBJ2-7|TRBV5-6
TGTGCCAGCAGCTTAGGGGACTACGAGCAGTACTTC
CASSLGDYEQYF
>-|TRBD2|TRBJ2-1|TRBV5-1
TGCGCCAGCAGCTTGGGGCTAGCGGGAGCTTACAATGAGCAGTTCTTC
CASSLGLAGAYNEQFF
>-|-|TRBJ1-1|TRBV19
TGTGCCAGTAGTATAGCCCCGGGGACTGAAGCTTTCTTT
CASSIAPGTEAFF
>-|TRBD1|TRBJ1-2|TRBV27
TGTGCCAGCAGAAAAAACTCCGGGACAGGGGGCGACTATGGCTACACCTTC
CASRKNSGTGGDYGYTF
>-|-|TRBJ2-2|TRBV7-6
TGTGCCAGCAGCTTCAGTAACACCGGGGAGCTGTTTTTT
CASSFSNTGELFF
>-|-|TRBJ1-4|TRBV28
TGTGCCAGCAGTTTAGACCGTGACGTAGCGCTTTTT
CASSLDRDVALF
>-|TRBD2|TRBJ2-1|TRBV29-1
TGCAGCGTTGAAGGTCGACTAGCGGGGGGTGGGAACAATGAGCAGTTCTTC
CSVEGRLAGGGNNEQFF
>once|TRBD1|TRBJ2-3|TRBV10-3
TGTGCCATCAGTGAGGGACAGGGGAGCACAGATACGCAGTATTTT
CAISEGQGSTDTQYF
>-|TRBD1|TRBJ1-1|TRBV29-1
TGCAGCGTCGCGGACAGGGGGAACACTGAAGCTTTCTTT
CSVADRGNTEAFF
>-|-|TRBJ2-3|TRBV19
TGTGCCAGTAGTATAGGGACTAGCACAGATACGCAGTATTTT
CASSIGTSTDTQYF
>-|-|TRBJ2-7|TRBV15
TGTGCCACCAGCAGCTTTGACGGGACCCCCTGGTACGAGCAGTACTTC
CATSSFDGTPWYEQYF